The 22 T cell receptor beta chains presented below share a single source sample, sequenced in a study of OX40 agonist ivuxolimab in advanced cancers. Generated by immunoSEQ multiplex PCR, the TCRdb table keeps only in-frame clones and is missing some. The data show roughly 93,000 clones, with 92% seen just once and about 0.51% held by the top ten. The input for sequencing was CD4+ or CD8+ T cells sorted from blood, taken in a trial of the OX40 agonist ivuxolimab. Every receptor here comes from an adult with an advanced solid tumor such as melanoma, head and neck, liver or kidney cancer.

The J gene is TRBJ1-2, the V gene TRBV6-5; 9 nucleotides line up with TRBD1. Per the germline V gene, CDR1 is MNHEY and CDR2 is SVGAGI. The CDR3 runs to 11 residues. V lost 7 bases, J lost 14 bases, and 8 bases stayed unmatched. The CDR3 DNA sequence: TGTGCCAGCATAGATCGGACAGGGGTAACCTTC. This encodes CASIDRTGVTF.

V and J are TRBV30 and TRBJ2-5, with D unclear. This CDR3 has 11 residues. The V and J ends lost 2 bases and 5 bases respectively, with 6 bases between them. The V gene's germline CDR1 is GTSNPN and CDR2 SVGIG (reference sequence). CDR3 sequence: CAWSQRETQYF. CDR3 in DNA: TGTGCCTGGAGTCAACGGGAGACCCAGTACTTC. The complete variable domain, with remaining parts taken from reference TRBV30 and TRBJ2-5, reads SQTIHQWPATLVQPVGSPLSLECTVEGTSNPNLYWYRQAAGRGLQLLFYSVGIGQISSEVPQNLSASRPQDRQFILSSKKLLLSDSGFYLCAWSQRETQYFGPGTRLLVL.

The V gene is TRBV4-1, the J gene TRBJ2-3; TRBD2 might be the D (6 bases). The V gene lost 1 base and the J gene lost 4 bases, with 15 bases spanning the gap. The CDR3 totals 16 residues. Per germline, CDR1 MGHRA and CDR2 YSYEKL. The CDR3 DNA reads as TGCGCCAGCAGCCAAGGGTCAGGACTAACCGCAGATACGCAGTATTTT. Translating gives CASSQGSGLTADTQYF.

The chain uses TRBV11-2 and TRBJ1-5; D may be TRBD1 (6 bases). The CDR3 spans 15 residues. The V and J ends lost 2 bases and 6 bases respectively, with 14 bases between them. The germline V gene encodes CDR1 SGHAT and CDR2 FQNNGV. The CDR3 is CASSLTRGNGQPQHF. The CDR3 region has the DNA TGTGCCAGCAGCTTAACCAGGGGTAATGGTCAGCCCCAGCATTTT.

The V call is TRBV28, the J call TRBJ2-1; D gene ambiguous. The germline gives CDR1 MDHEN, CDR2 SYDVKM. Between the trimmed V and J ends, which lost 5 bases and 4 bases, there was a span of 12 bases. This CDR3 comprises 14 residues. CDR3 DNA sequence: TGTGCCAGCAGTAATACGGGTGAATACAATGAGCAGTTCTTC. Amino acids: CASSNTGEYNEQFF.

The V call is TRBV10-1, the J call TRBJ1-5, with D tentatively TRBD1 (5 bases). V was trimmed by 7 bases and J by 0 bases, leaving 19 bases between them. The CDR3 covers 17 residues. Germline loops: CDR1 WNHNN, CDR2 SYGVQD (reference sequence). The CDR3 here is CASIQRGRDSSNQPQHF. The CDR3 region has the DNA TGCGCCAGCATCCAACGGGGCAGGGATAGTAGCAATCAGCCCCAGCATTTT.

The chain joins TRBV2 to TRBJ1-2; unclear D gene. The CDR3 is 14 amino acids. Looked up from germline, CDR1 is SNHLY and CDR2 is FYNNEI. Trimming took 1 base from V and 4 from J, leaving 10 bases between them. CDR3 amino acids: CASSEVAGAYGYTF. Here the CDR3 DNA reads TGTGCCAGCAGTGAAGTCGCAGGAGCCTATGGCTACACCTTC.

The chain employs TRBV5-4 and TRBJ1-6; D remains unclear. Germline values: CDR1 SGHNT, CDR2 YYREEE (reference sequence). The CDR3 is 17 residues long. The V end was cut by 4 bases, the J end by 0 bases, with 14 bases between. The CDR3 sequence: CASSIDTLSSYNSPLHF. In nucleotides, the CDR3 is TGTGCCAGCAGCATAGACACTTTGAGCTCCTATAATTCACCCCTCCACTTT.

Note on this clone: Other nucleotide sequences in the sample specify the same CDR3. This rearrangement joins TRBV19 to TRBJ1-5; TRBD1 is a possible D gene (6 bases). This CDR3 comprises 13 residues. CDR1 LNHDA and CDR2 SQIVND come from the germline V gene (reference sequence). Trimming cost V 3 bases and J 5 bases, with 8 bases left between them. The CDR3 is CASSIGGDQPQHF. In nucleotides, the CDR3 is TGTGCCAGTAGTATTGGGGGCGATCAGCCCCAGCATTTT.

V is TRBV7-6 and J is TRBJ1-1; 7 nucleotides agree with TRBD1. This CDR3 has 14 amino acids. Looked up from germline, CDR1 is SGHVS and CDR2 is FNYEAQ. With 5 bases clipped from V and 10 bases from J, the junction kept 13 bases outside the gene matches. The CDR3 DNA is TGTGCCAGCAGCCTGACGACAGGGTCAATTGCAGCTTTCTTT. Protein: CASSLTTGSIAAFF.

CDR3 residues: CASSWTGVTNEKLFF. CDR3 nucleotide sequence: TGTGCCAGCAGCTGGACAGGGGTCACTAATGAAAAACTGTTTTTT. The V and J genes are TRBV5-6 and TRBJ1-4; 9 bases line up with TRBD1. The CDR3 length is 15 residues. The germline V gene has CDR1 SGHDT and CDR2 YYEEEE. Losses at the gene ends were 3 bases for V and 2 bases for J; bases not matched to a gene: 2.

V and J are TRBV6-6 and TRBJ1-1; perhaps TRBD1 as D (5 bases). Per the germline V gene, CDR1 is MNHNY and CDR2 is SVGAGI (reference sequence). V dropped 5 bases and J dropped 4 bases, with 11 bases sitting between them. This CDR3 region has 13 residues. The CDR3 protein is CASSAPGPTEAFF. As DNA, the CDR3 is TGTGCCAGCAGTGCCCCGGGGCCCACTGAAGCTTTCTTT.

The J gene is TRBJ2-3, the V gene TRBV6-1, with TRBD1 matching over 7 bases. Germline V gene lookup returns CDR1 MNHNS and CDR2 SASEGT. CDR3 length: 14 residues. V shed 6 bases and J 6 bases; nucleotides not matched to a gene: 9. This CDR3 reads CASRGTAIADTQYF. CDR3 nucleotide sequence: TGTGCCAGCAGAGGGACAGCTATTGCGGATACGCAGTATTTT.

The chain carries TRBV5-6 and TRBJ1-5, with unresolved D. The germline CDR1 and CDR2 sequences are SGHDT and YYEEEE. The CDR3 loop spans 14 amino acids. With 1 base removed from V and 4 bases from J, the gap between germline ends came to 9 bases. CDR3: CASSLPGSNQPQHF. The DNA of the CDR3 is TGTGCCAGCAGCTTGCCGGGCTCGAATCAGCCCCAGCATTTT.

There are a few counts of this clone. The V call is TRBV5-4, the J call TRBJ2-7; 8 positions agree with TRBD2. Germline CDR1 reads SGHNT; CDR2 reads YYREEE (reference sequence). This CDR3 is built from 16 residues. V gave up 0 bases and J gave up 1 base; unmatched junction bases: 6. The CDR3, as DNA: TGTGCCAGCAGCTTGGGCGGAGTAGCGGGGTCCTACGAGCAGTACTTC. This translates into CASSLGGVAGSYEQYF.

The chain links TRBV5-1 to TRBJ1-4; D gene ambiguous. Between the trimmed V and J ends, which lost 0 bases and 6 bases, there was a span of 15 bases. The V gene's germline CDR1 is SGHRS and CDR2 YFSETQ. The CDR3 has 16 residues. The CDR3 DNA sequence: TGCGCCAGCAGCTTGGCCAGCACACCGACTGATGAAAAACTGTTTTTT. Protein sequence: CASSLASTPTDEKLFF.

The chain joins TRBV9 to TRBJ1-2, with 9 bases matching TRBD1. Per germline, CDR1 SGDLS and CDR2 YYNGEE. With V trimmed by 4 bases and J by 2 bases, 6 bases remained unmatched. This CDR3 spans 15 amino acids. The CDR3 DNA follows: TGTGCCAGCAGCATCGGACAGGGGAAGAACTATGGCTACACCTTC. Protein: CASSIGQGKNYGYTF.

This clone has only a few counts. The chain is built from TRBV5-1 and TRBJ1-4; D is uncertain. From germline, CDR1 is SGHRS and CDR2 YFSETQ. CDR3 length: 15 amino acids. Trimming removed 2 bases from V and 7 bases from J, with 15 bases in between. The CDR3: CASSLGGMDIEKLFF. In nucleotides, the CDR3 is TGCGCCAGCAGCTTAGGAGGGATGGATATTGAAAAACTGTTTTTT.

This clone was counted only a few times. The chain links TRBV2 to TRBJ1-1, with D perhaps matching TRBD1 (5 bases). The V end was cut by 4 bases, the J end by 1 base, with 10 bases between. CDR3 size: 14 residues. The germline V gene has CDR1 SNHLY and CDR2 FYNNEI. CDR3 sequence (DNA): TGTGCCAGCAGTGTTAAACAGGAGAACACTGAAGCTTTCTTT. It codes for CASSVKQENTEAFF.

This sequence joins TRBV29-1 and TRBJ1-2; TRBD1 might be the D (5 bases). The CDR3 covers 12 residues. Germline CDR1 reads SQVTM; CDR2 reads ANQGSEA. Between the trimmed V and J ends, which lost 2 bases and 4 bases, there was a span of 8 bases. CDR3 loop: CSVEQGTYGYTF. Written as DNA, the CDR3 is TGCAGCGTTGAACAAGGGACCTATGGCTACACCTTC.

The chain links TRBV6-4 to TRBJ2-3; TRBD2 might be the D (7 bases). V lost 7 bases and J 6 bases, leaving 17 bases between the germline ends. From germline, CDR1 is MRHNA and CDR2 SNTAGT. The CDR3 runs 14 residues. The CDR3: CASKPEGGADTQYF. In DNA form, the CDR3 reads TGTGCCAGCAAGCCAGAGGGGGGGGCTGATACGCAGTATTTT.

The V gene is TRBV18, the J gene TRBJ1-5; tentatively, D is TRBD1 (6 bases). CDR1 KGHSH and CDR2 LQKENI come from the germline V gene. The V gene lost 3 bases and the J gene lost 5 bases, with 14 bases spanning the gap. This CDR3 region has 15 residues. This CDR3 is CASSPQDSRDQPQHF. The CDR3 region has the DNA TGTGCCAGCTCACCGCAGGACAGTCGAGATCAGCCCCAGCATTTT.